Sequencing of this T cell receptor beta chain was carried out in a study of PD-1 blockade in classical Hodgkin lymphoma. Study-level points and caveats: Relapsed/refractory patients reportedly had the lowest baseline TCR diversity, below newly diagnosed patients, who were below healthy donors.

With respect to this clone: Its specificity is unknown.

Only in-frame clones appear in the TCRdb table, and some are missing; sequencing was by immunoSEQ multiplex PCR. Of roughly 81,000 clones listed, 85% to 95% are singletons. Trimming at V came to 5 bases and at J to 0 bases, leaving 3 bases not matched to a gene. Germline V gene lookup returns CDR1 SEHNR and CDR2 FQNEAQ (reference sequence). The CDR3 length is 15 residues. All the patients suffered relapse after autologous stem cell transplantation, and brentuximab vedotin exposure differed. Complete response, partial response or progressive disease was recorded as best response. Sequenced here: peripheral blood mononuclear cells (PBMCs), sampled before the second cycle of nivolumab. The TCR was taken from a human donor with classical Hodgkin lymphoma. This chain uses TRBV7-9 with TRBJ1-4; TRBD1 aligns across 7 bases. The CDR3 coding sequence is TGTGCCAGCAGCCCGACAGGGTCAACTAATGAAAAACTGTTTTTT. Translated, it gives CASSPTGSTNEKLFF.